This TCR beta chain emerged from a study of shared clonotypes between healthy human individuals (dated by TCRdb to between 2020 and 2021). About the study as a whole: The cohort included three men and a couple of women between 18 and 49 years of age. For each donor, CD4 naive and CD4 memory were each run on three plates, CD8 naive on two plates, and CD8 memory on one plate. The study deeply sequenced blood TCR repertoires of five healthy adults to estimate repertoire size and the extent of clonotype sharing between individuals. Different laboratories and diverse techniques were used to prepare libraries and sequence TCR repertoires, to increase sequencing depth and limit assay-specific biases. Per donor, leukapheresis produced somewhere between about 0.8 and 9.5 billion PBMCs. What the work shows at the level of the full study, not this receptor alone: Sampling was limited to blood, and TCR repertoires in tissue likely differ from TCR repertoires in blood. Higher generation probabilities were observed for clonotypes shared by all four sorted-subset donors than for non-shared clonotypes. Because the study included only a small number of donors, the genetic and exposure-history diversity represented was limited. Naive subsets generally had larger estimated clonotype richness than memory subsets. Rarefaction of sorted-subset datasets indicated incomplete sequencing despite the large sequencing depth. Pairwise subsampling indicated that sequencing depth was expected to affect the degree of clonotype sharing among donors. Sharing across a few donors was observed for approximately 5% of naive CD4, less than 4% of naive CD8, over 2% of memory CD4, and less than 0.45% of memory CD8 clonotypes.

As encoded in the germline V gene, CDR1 is ENHRY while CDR2 is SYGVKD. The CDR3 spans 14 residues, from the cysteine through the phenylalanine. Just the 42-base CDR3 DNA is kept, in frame starting at base 1. V is reduced by 0 bases and J by 5 bases, leaving a spacing of 10 bases between them. CD8 naive samples were CD45RO-negative cells positively selected for CCR7, giving a CD45RA+CCR7+ population that excluded TemRA cells. The donors were healthy, HIV-negative adults with no recently reported acute infections or vaccinations. All donors were Caucasian adults living in Nashville, Tennessee, USA. Blood was obtained by leukapheresis, after which PBMCs were separated by Ficoll-Histopaque density gradient centrifugation and cryopreserved in liquid nitrogen vapor phase. Analytical flow cytometry was used to check the purity and quantity of every magnetically sorted T cell population. Each sorted fraction had its genomic DNA isolated and then quantified by UV absorbance on a Nanodrop 2000c.

Using the deep immunoSEQ assay, TCR CDR3 regions were amplified from genomic DNA by multiplex PCR. Genomic DNA extracted from each cell subset was distributed evenly over all wells of several immunoSEQ 96-well plates, and each plate served as one replicate. For sorted subsets, 150 to 250 ng of genomic DNA, equivalent to 30,000 or so T cell genomes, went into each replicate PCR. Purified libraries were measured with a Qubit 3.0 fluorometer, size-checked on a Bioanalyzer 2100, and measured again with the KAPA Library Quantification kit. A separate single-read 150-cycle Illumina NextSeq 550 flow cell was used to sequence each immunoSEQ 96-well plate. From the authors' description of their analysis: Because only junctional sequences without quality scores were contained in the immunoSEQ output, filtering matching that applied to full-length reads could not be performed. Sequences were annotated with PyIR, a Python wrapper for IgBLAST v1.9, and V/J genes and CDR3 were assigned using IMGT germline references. Reads with weak V/J assignments (E-value above 1e-6), missing CDR3, stop codons, out-of-frame junctions, or ambiguous translated residues were removed. V3J clonotypes were defined as sequences sharing an identical inferred V gene, J gene, and CDR3 amino acid sequence. To compute the percentage overlap between repertoires, the number of shared unique clonotypes was divided by the size of the smaller repertoire. RTK rarefaction, the Chao1 estimator, and Recon v2.1 estimates of unobserved clonotypes were used to assess repertoire richness. OLGA was used to compute generation probabilities for all TCRbeta clonotypes that the gDNA method yielded from a handful of donors. Entries here come from immuneACCESS through TCRdb and include only in-frame sequences with V and J called. Some clones fail to appear in such tables; in the studies checked, an unresolved V gene covers under half of the shortfall, and the cause of the remainder is unknown. That table gives V, J and clone size, and the DNA gave D and trimming. Recorded for this sample are some 2 million clones; about 95% of them occurred a single time. The ten largest account for 1% to 1.5% of the sample.

About this clone: Its antigen is still unknown. Base qualities are not provided; no much larger clone lies one nucleotide away.

The sample was naive CD8+ T cells sorted from blood. In light of the paper, this sample's cell subset or site label describes: CD45RA+CCR7+. The receptor comes from a man younger than 35 in good health. The sequence joins TRBV10-3 to TRBJ1-2; the D segment could be TRBD1, given 5 matching bases. The bases read TGTGCCATCAGTGAGTCGCCCAGGGCGTATGGCTACACCTTC. Its protein reads: CAISESPRAYGYTF.